These 29 T cell receptor beta chains came from one sample sequenced in a study of control samples from healthy donors and cancer patients. Clones were read by immunoSEQ multiplex PCR, and TCRdb kept only the in-frame ones, dropping some. The sample has about 140,000 clones; around 85% are singletons. Input material: blood. These receptors all come from a woman aged 25 to 39 in good health.

The V gene is TRBV6-5, the J gene TRBJ1-1; D possibly corresponds to TRBD1 (5 bases). V lost 6 bases to trimming and J lost 1 base, with 9 bases between them. CDR3 length equals 13 residues. CDR1 is MNHEY, CDR2 SVGAGI, per germline. The CDR3 nucleotides read TGTGCCAGCAGCGACAGAGAGAACACTGAAGCTTTCTTT. Its translation: CASSDRENTEAFF.

The rearrangement joins TRBV3-1 (or the pseudogene TRBV3-2) to TRBJ2-7; D may be TRBD1 or TRBD2 (5 bases each). V was shortened by 3 bases and J by 0 bases, with 9 bases between the two germline ends. From germline, CDR1 is LGHDT and CDR2 YNNKEL (reference sequence). This CDR3 spans 14 amino acids. CDR3 amino acids: CASSQGRSSYEQYF. CDR3 DNA sequence: TGTGCCAGCAGCCAGGGACGGAGCTCCTACGAGCAGTACTTC.

This CDR3 is CASSLGQGTGYEQYF. The CDR3 bases are TGTGCCAGCAGCCTAGGACAGGGTACAGGCTACGAGCAGTACTTC. This chain links TRBV3-1 (or the pseudogene TRBV3-2) with TRBJ2-7, with 8 positions matching TRBD1. The CDR3 totals 15 residues. V shed 4 bases and J 3 bases; nucleotides not matched to a gene: 8. Germline assignment: CDR1 LGHDT and CDR2 YNNKEL (reference sequence).

The V gene is TRBV27, the J gene TRBJ2-2; TRBD2 agrees at 12 bases. CDR1 MNHEY and CDR2 SMNVEV come from the germline V gene (reference sequence). The CDR3 totals 19 residues. V lost 4 bases, J lost 3 bases, and 12 bases stayed unmatched. The CDR3 sequence: CASSSGLAGSLVDTGELFF. CDR3 nucleotide sequence: TGTGCCAGCAGTTCCGGACTAGCGGGATCCTTGGTGGACACCGGGGAGCTGTTTTTT.

This sequence joins TRBV19 and TRBJ2-1; D gene unclear. This CDR3 comprises 12 residues. V lost 3 bases, J lost 6 bases, and 6 bases lay in between. CDR1 is LNHDA and CDR2 is SQIVND in the germline V gene (reference sequence). This chain's CDR3 is CASSMYSNEQFF. The CDR3 nucleotides are TGTGCCAGTAGTATGTACTCCAATGAGCAGTTCTTC.

This sequence joins TRBV21-1 and TRBJ1-5. TRBV21-1 corresponds to a pseudogene. This CDR3 spans 14 amino acids. The CDR3 spells CASRDHRISQPQHF. The CDR3, as DNA: TGTGCCAGCCGGGATCACCGGATCAGTCAGCCCCAGCATTTT.

The sample holds one count of this clone. The V call is TRBV4-2, the J call TRBJ1-2; weak D call: TRBD1 (5 bases). Germline lookup yields CDR1 LGHNA and CDR2 YNFKEQ. There are 14 residues in the CDR3. V lost 2 bases, J lost 0 bases, and 7 bases lay in between. As DNA, the CDR3 is TGTGCCAGCAGCCAAACAGGAACTAACTATGGCTACACCTTC. It encodes CASSQTGTNYGYTF.

The chain links TRBV29-1 to TRBJ2-7; 7 bases are a match to TRBD2. This CDR3 has 15 residues. Germline values: CDR1 SQVTM, CDR2 ANQGSEA. The trim removed 4 bases at V and 1 base at J, leaving 10 bases unmatched. The CDR3 nucleotides are TGCAGCGTTGCCCATCTAGCGGTGCCGTCCTACGAGCAGTACTTC. This encodes CSVAHLAVPSYEQYF.

The rearrangement joins TRBV7-2 to TRBJ2-2; D is unclear. V gave up 5 bases and J gave up 9 bases, with 10 bases separating them. CDR1 is SGHTA, CDR2 FQGNSA, per germline. The CDR3 length is 12 residues. This CDR3 reads CASSPIHRELFF. CDR3 DNA sequence: TGTGCCAGCAGCCCGATTCACCGGGAGCTGTTTTTT.

The chain links TRBV5-6 to TRBJ2-1; 11 bases align to TRBD2. The length of the CDR3 is 15 residues. The germline CDR1 and CDR2 sequences are SGHDT and YYEEEE. Trimming removed 0 bases from V and 5 bases from J; junction bases left unmatched: 1. CDR3: CASSLELAGDNEQFF. The DNA for the CDR3 is TGTGCCAGCAGCTTGGAACTAGCGGGAGACAATGAGCAGTTCTTC.

The chain uses TRBV4-2 and TRBJ1-1, with 9 bases that match TRBD1. J gave up 4 bases and V 0 bases, and 3 bases lay outside the gene matches. CDR3 length: 15 residues. Germline V gene lookup returns CDR1 LGHNA and CDR2 YNFKEQ. The CDR3 reads CASSQERGQGTEAFF. CDR3 DNA: TGTGCCAGCAGCCAAGAGAGGGGACAGGGCACTGAAGCTTTCTTT.

With respect to this clone: Other DNA sequences within the sample encode an identical CDR3. The V call is TRBV5-6, the J call TRBJ2-7; D remains ambiguous. Trimming cost V 0 bases and J 3 bases, with 4 bases left between them. Germline V gene lookup returns CDR1 SGHDT and CDR2 YYEEEE. The CDR3 spans 12 residues. CDR3 protein: CASSLEGYEQYF. The CDR3 region has the DNA TGTGCCAGCAGCTTGGAAGGCTACGAGCAGTACTTC.

J is TRBJ1-5 and V is TRBV15, with D unclear. This CDR3 has 13 residues. Germline V gene sequence: CDR1 LNHNV, CDR2 YYDKDF (reference sequence). V shed 0 bases and J shed 6 bases, with 6 bases lying between them. CDR3 amino acids: CATSRERAQPQHF. CDR3 in DNA: TGTGCCACCAGCAGAGAGAGGGCTCAGCCCCAGCATTTT.

The V and J genes are TRBV5-4 and TRBJ2-3, with a weak D call TRBD2 (8 bases). V lost 0 bases and J 6 bases, leaving 14 bases between the germline ends. CDR3 length: 15 amino acids. The germline V gene has CDR1 SGHNT and CDR2 YYREEE (reference sequence). CDR3 region: CASSLAGGGGDTQYF. In DNA form, the CDR3 reads TGTGCCAGCAGCTTGGCGGGAGGGGGCGGCGATACGCAGTATTTT. Complete variable domain (other parts from reference TRBV5-4 and TRBJ2-3): ETGVTQSPTHLIKTRGQQVTLRCSSQSGHNTVSWYQQALGQGPQFIFQYYREEENGRGNFPPRFSGLQFPNYSSELNVNALELDDSALYLCASSLAGGGGDTQYFGPGTRLTVL.

The rearrangement joins TRBV5-6 to TRBJ2-2; 12 nucleotides match TRBD2. This CDR3 is 17 amino acids long. Per germline, CDR1 SGHDT and CDR2 YYEEEE. The V segment lost 4 bases and the J segment 5 bases; nucleotides outside the gene matches: 9. The CDR3 here is CASSLSGTSGLTGELFF. Here the CDR3 DNA reads TGTGCCAGCAGCCTTTCCGGGACTAGCGGGTTGACCGGGGAGCTGTTTTTT. Combining the CDR3 with reference TRBV5-6 and TRBJ2-2 gives the whole variable domain DAGVTQSPTHLIKTRGQQVTLRCSPKSGHDTVSWYQQALGQGPQFIFQYYEEEERQRGNFPDRFSGHQFPNYSSELNVNALLLGDSALYLCASSLSGTSGLTGELFFGEGSRLTVL.

The chain combines TRBV5-6 with TRBJ1-2, with D uncertain. This CDR3 is built from 13 residues. Germline CDR1 and CDR2: SGHDT and YYEEEE. V lost 0 bases and J 8 bases, leaving 11 bases between the germline ends. The CDR3 DNA reads as TGTGCCAGCAGCTTGGCCTCGGACGACGGCTACACCTTC. Translated, it gives CASSLASDDGYTF. The full variable domain, completed using reference TRBV5-6 and TRBJ1-2, is DAGVTQSPTHLIKTRGQQVTLRCSPKSGHDTVSWYQQALGQGPQFIFQYYEEEERQRGNFPDRFSGHQFPNYSSELNVNALLLGDSALYLCASSLASDDGYTFGSGTRLTVV.

V gene TRBV6-6 combines with J gene TRBJ2-7, with D possibly being TRBD1 (5 bases). This CDR3 comprises 15 residues. The germline CDR1 and CDR2 sequences are MNHNY and SVGAGI (reference sequence). Trimming removed 7 bases at V and 3 bases at J, with 19 bases between. The CDR3 DNA reads as TGTGCCAGCAACCCCGCAGGGCTGTTGAGCTACGAGCAGTACTTC. This gives the protein CASNPAGLLSYEQYF.

The gene calls are TRBV7-2 and TRBJ2-3, with D unclear. CDR3 length equals 15 residues. From germline, CDR1 is SGHTA and CDR2 FQGNSA. The V and J ends lost 5 bases and 6 bases respectively, with 18 bases between them. CDR3 DNA sequence: TGTGCCAGCAGCATGGACGGCGAACACGGGGATACGCAGTATTTT. Translation: CASSMDGEHGDTQYF.

V gene TRBV19 combines with J gene TRBJ1-2; D gene ambiguous. The V end lost 1 base, the J end lost 2 bases, and 8 bases lay between the germline ends. Germline V gives CDR1 LNHDA, CDR2 SQIVND (reference sequence). This CDR3 is built from 14 residues. The CDR3 region has the DNA TGTGCCAGTAGTATAGCCGACACGAACTATGGCTACACCTTC. Its protein product is CASSIADTNYGYTF.

This clone was seen once. This sequence joins TRBV6-5 and TRBJ1-5; no definite D call. Germline-derived CDR1 and CDR2 are MNHEY and SVGAGI. The CDR3 sequence is 14 residues long. V was clipped by 8 bases and J by 2 bases, with 13 bases between them. In DNA, the CDR3 is TGTGCCAGCGGAGACATTTCTGGCAATCAGCCCCAGCATTTT. Amino acid sequence: CASGDISGNQPQHF.

The chain couples TRBV29-1 to TRBJ2-5, with 9 bases identical to TRBD1. The CDR3 extends over 14 amino acids. J gave up 5 bases and V 8 bases, and 12 bases lay outside the gene matches. Germline V gives CDR1 SQVTM, CDR2 ANQGSEA. The chain's CDR3 is CSTHRGRIGETQYF. CDR3 in DNA: TGCAGCACGCACAGGGGGCGCATCGGGGAGACCCAGTACTTC.

This sequence joins TRBV7-8 and TRBJ2-1; D may correspond to TRBD1 or TRBD2 (5 bases each). CDR3 length: 15 amino acids. Germline assignment: CDR1 SGHVS and CDR2 FQNEAQ. The V end was cut by 1 base, the J end by 6 bases, with 13 bases between. CDR3 sequence reads: CASSLVAGAGNEQFF. CDR3 sequence (DNA): TGTGCCAGCAGCTTAGTTGCTGGGGCGGGCAATGAGCAGTTCTTC.

The V call is TRBV11-2, the J call TRBJ2-5; D may be TRBD1 (8 bases). Trimming cost V 2 bases and J 4 bases, with 14 bases left between them. CDR3 size: 15 residues. Germline CDR1 and CDR2: SGHAT and FQNNGV. The CDR3 DNA reads TGTGCCAGCAGCTTACTACAGGGGGAGGGAGAGACCCAGTACTTC. As protein: CASSLLQGEGETQYF.

The chain couples TRBV19 to TRBJ2-7; tentatively, D is TRBD1 (5 bases). The germline V gene has CDR1 LNHDA and CDR2 SQIVND (reference sequence). V lost 1 base and J 2 bases, leaving 12 bases between the germline ends. The CDR3 loop spans 15 amino acids. CDR3 region: CASSIGREGTYEQYF. The CDR3 nucleotides read TGTGCCAGTAGTATAGGCAGGGAAGGTACCTACGAGCAGTACTTC.

V is TRBV5-6 and J is TRBJ2-1, with D unclear. The V and J ends lost 0 bases and 7 bases respectively, with 11 bases between them. The CDR3 consists of 14 residues. The germline V gene encodes CDR1 SGHDT and CDR2 YYEEEE. The CDR3 DNA is TGTGCCAGCAGCTTGGGGCTAGTCGGTAATGAGCAGTTCTTC. It specifies CASSLGLVGNEQFF.

The rearrangement links TRBV28 to TRBJ2-1; D gene uncertain. Germline V CDR1 and CDR2: MDHEN, SYDVKM. The V end was cut by 1 base, the J end by 7 bases, with 11 bases between. The CDR3 consists of 14 residues. DNA for the CDR3: TGTGCCAGCAGTTTATTCCTGAAGGGAAATGAGCAGTTCTTC. This sequence encodes CASSLFLKGNEQFF.

The chain carries TRBV5-1 and TRBJ2-5; tentative D call: TRBD2 (6 bases). This CDR3 contains 13 residues. Germline V gene data show CDR1 as SGHRS and CDR2 as YFSETQ. Trimming stripped 7 bases from V and 3 bases from J, with 13 bases between. In DNA form, the CDR3 reads TGCGCCAGCTGTCTGGGGGGAAAAGAGACCCAGTACTTC. Its protein product is CASCLGGKETQYF.

V usage is TRBV28 and J usage is TRBJ1-1; the D gene is possibly TRBD1 (6 bases). CDR3 size: 13 residues. Trimming pared 5 bases from V and 7 bases from J, leaving 14 bases between. Germline V gene data show CDR1 as MDHEN and CDR2 as SYDVKM. The CDR3 loop reads CASSHNRASEAFF. DNA of the CDR3: TGTGCCAGCAGTCATAACAGGGCAAGTGAAGCTTTCTTT. Full variable domain (outside the CDR3, taken from reference TRBV28 and TRBJ1-1): DVKVTQSSRYLVKRTGEKVFLECVQDMDHENMFWYRQDPGLGLRLIYFSYDVKMKEKGDIPEGYSVSREKKERFSLILESASTNQTSMYLCASSHNRASEAFFGQGTRLTVV.

The chain has TRBV2 and TRBJ2-3; D is ambiguous. V lost 8 bases to trimming and J lost 0 bases, with 9 bases between them. CDR3 length: 13 residues. Germline-derived CDR1 and CDR2 are SNHLY and FYNNEI. In DNA form, the CDR3 reads TGTGCCAGCTTCTGGACCAGCACAGATACGCAGTATTTT. This gives the protein CASFWTSTDTQYF.